The sequence of this T cell receptor beta chain was determined in a study of blood T cells in healthy people across ages. Study-wide findings and caveats: Diversity of TCR beta correlated strongly with naive T cell percentage. The long-lived group displayed more naive CD4+ cells, plus higher diversity, than the aged donors did.

As concerns this clonotype: Its cognate antigen is unknown.

Combining a sample-barcoded 5' primer with a J-beta primer mix, a second PCR ran for 7 to 11 cycles. A template-switch adaptor containing 12 random nucleotides labeled each cDNA molecule. There were at least 3 million CDR3-containing paired-end reads obtained from each sample. Each CDR3 protein gets one entry after TCRdb re-called the 5' RACE reads with MiXCR. This sample has about 1,400,000 distinct CDR3 sequences, with approximately 59% found just once. With 0 bases removed from V and 6 bases from J, the gap between germline ends came to 11 bases. CDR1 and CDR2 from the germline V gene are LGHNA and YSLEER. The CDR3 contains 14 residues.

Sequencing was performed on blood. V is TRBV4-3 and J is TRBJ1-2; D gene uncertain. The sequence was obtained from a man aged 18 to 29 in good health. The CDR3 loop is CASSQDHARDGYTF. The CDR3 nucleotides read TGCGCCAGCAGCCAAGATCATGCCAGAGATGGCTACACCTTC.